Below, one TCR beta chain is given with its context. The antigen remains undetermined. Other DNA sequences in the sample encode the same CDR3. Time point defined: week 23, last vaccination. Every vaccination contained 300 ug of the mutant IDH1 20-mer peptide and was paired with topical imiquimod. Donor diagnoses consisted of new WHO grade 3 or 4 IDH1-mutant, ATRX-lost astrocytomas. CDR3 length: 15 amino acids. The V segment lost 4 bases and the J segment 4 bases; nucleotides outside the gene matches: 8. The germline gives CDR1 SGDLS, CDR2 YYNGEE. These data come from a study of a mutant IDH1 vaccine in newly diagnosed glioma. Study at large: Patients received eight vaccinations in weeks 1, 3, 5, 7, 11, 15, 19, 23. It was radiotherapy, temozolomide, or both that patients received previously, with most receiving both. With temozolomide cycles, or 4-6 weeks after radiotherapy alone, vaccination was started.

Clones were sequenced by immunoSEQ multiplex PCR, and TCRdb holds only the in-frame ones, with some missing. There are approximately 81,000 clones in the sample; approximately 85% occur only once, and around 2% lies in the top ten. This clonotype was sampled from a man aged 30 to 45 with glioma. Some clones in this sample may be carry-over from other donors' samples. V and J are TRBV9 and TRBJ2-1; 7 nucleotides match TRBD1. Material: PBMCs, obtained from a glioma patient whose treatment included an IDH1 peptide vaccine. As DNA, the CDR3 is TGTGCCAGCAGCCCCAGGGACAGAACGTACAATGAGCAGTTCTTC. Translating it yields CASSPRDRTYNEQFF.